The 28 T cell receptor beta chains below come from one sample, sequenced in a study of early T cells in non-severe SARS-CoV-2 infection (dated by TCRdb to about 2021). Library prep was done by 5' RACE. The reads were generated on a NextSeq 500. Using fastp at Q25 and MiXCR, TCRdb reprocessed the public reads and kept productive beta chains. Entries are consolidated by CDR3 protein sequence, retaining the most common genes and DNA. The sample has about 71,000 distinct CDR3 sequences on record, around 15% of them singletons. Jointly, the top ten make up more than 13% of the sample. Sequencing used whole blood. Receptor source: an adult who was a healthcare worker with PCR-confirmed SARS-CoV-2 infection or an uninfected control (not recorded which).

This clonotype was counted many times. The chain combines TRBV6-1 with TRBJ1-6; D is uncertain. The CDR3 length is 15 residues. Between the trimmed V and J ends, which lost 2 bases and 9 bases, there was a span of 14 bases. Germline CDR1 is MNHNS and CDR2 is SASEGT. The CDR3 sequence: CASSERSDGSSPLHF. The CDR3 nucleotides are TGTGCCAGCAGTGAAAGGTCCGACGGGAGTTCACCCCTCCACTTT.

The chain couples TRBV2 to TRBJ2-3; D ambiguous. The CDR3 covers 14 residues. Germline CDR1 is SNHLY and CDR2 is FYNNEI. Trimming pared 1 base from V and 2 bases from J, leaving 7 bases between. CDR3 nucleotides: TGTGCCAGCAGTGAAGGCAAAGACACAGATACGCAGTATTTT. It specifies CASSEGKDTDTQYF.

This clonotype has more than one count but fewer than ten. V is TRBV28 and J is TRBJ2-2, with D perhaps matching TRBD2 (5 bases). The V gene's germline CDR1 is MDHEN and CDR2 SYDVKM. The CDR3 contains 14 residues. V lost 2 bases to trimming and J lost 3 bases, with 7 bases between them. The CDR3 DNA is TGTGCCAGCAGTTTAGGGAGCCACACCGGGGAGCTGTTTTTT. This translates into CASSLGSHTGELFF.

The chain combines TRBV29-1 with TRBJ2-6, with D possibly being TRBD1 (6 bases). The V end lost 6 bases, the J end lost 0 bases, and 9 bases lay between the germline ends. The CDR3 length is 14 residues. Germline V gene data show CDR1 as SQVTM and CDR2 as ANQGSEA. The CDR3: CSVKQGSGANVLTF. CDR3 DNA: TGCAGCGTCAAACAGGGCTCTGGGGCCAACGTCCTGACTTTC.

Ten or more counts support this clonotype. The gene calls are TRBV25-1 and TRBJ2-3; TRBD2 agrees at 9 bases. Germline V CDR1 and CDR2: MGHDK, SYGVNS. CDR3 length: 16 amino acids. V trimming: 1 base; J trimming: 5 bases; junction bases outside the gene matches: 7. In nucleotides, the CDR3 is TGTGCCAGCAGTGAATGGGGCGGGGGGGCCGAAGATACGCAGTATTTT. This sequence encodes CASSEWGGGAEDTQYF.

This clonotype was seen a handful of times. V usage is TRBV20-1 and J usage is TRBJ1-5; D ambiguous. From germline, CDR1 is DFQATT and CDR2 SNEGSKA (reference sequence). The CDR3 spans 15 residues. V dropped 6 bases and J dropped 6 bases, with 21 bases sitting between them. Here the CDR3 DNA reads TGCAGTGCCGTAACCGGGCTCTCGGTCGGTCAGCCCCAGCATTTT. It translates to CSAVTGLSVGQPQHF.

This clonotype was seen repeatedly, ten times or more. The rearrangement uses TRBV20-1 and TRBJ2-5; 10 positions agree with TRBD2. The CDR3 contains 15 residues. V shed 3 bases, J shed 4 bases, and the junction held 8 bases outside the gene matches. Germline CDR1 reads DFQATT; CDR2 reads SNEGSKA (reference sequence). CDR3 sequence reads: CSASLAGGQGETQYF. DNA for the CDR3: TGCAGTGCTAGCTTAGCGGGGGGTCAAGGAGAGACCCAGTACTTC.

This clonotype has more than one count but fewer than ten. The rearrangement uses TRBV7-2 and TRBJ1-4; TRBD1 agrees at 10 bases. Trimming took 5 bases from V and 7 from J; bases not matched to a gene: 7. This CDR3 has 15 amino acids. From germline, CDR1 is SGHTA and CDR2 FQGNSA. CDR3 loop: CASSLGQGLGEKLFF. The CDR3 coding sequence is TGTGCCAGCAGCCTGGGACAGGGGCTCGGTGAAAAACTGTTTTTT.

This clonotype was seen many times. The chain employs TRBV6-2 or TRBV6-3 and TRBJ1-2, with TRBD1 identical over 9 bases. Germline assignment: CDR1 MNHEY and CDR2 SVGEGT. The trim removed 6 bases at V and 3 bases at J, leaving 11 bases unmatched. This CDR3 has 16 residues. CDR3: CASRATGGAPDYGYTF. In DNA, the CDR3 is TGTGCCAGCAGAGCTACAGGGGGCGCACCGGACTATGGCTACACCTTC.

This clonotype was counted many times. The chain links TRBV5-8 to TRBJ1-5, with D tentatively TRBD1 (5 bases). Trimming took 7 bases from V and 7 from J, leaving 21 bases between them. Germline CDR1 reads SGHTS; CDR2 reads YDEGEE. The CDR3 loop spans 15 amino acids. This CDR3 is CASGRGRAEWQPQHF. CDR3 in DNA: TGTGCCAGCGGTCGGGGCAGGGCGGAGTGGCAGCCCCAGCATTTT.

A few counts support this clonotype. V gene TRBV5-1 combines with J gene TRBJ1-2; 9 bases line up with TRBD1. The V and J ends lost 0 bases and 10 bases, in that order; junction bases with no gene match: 4. The CDR3 extends over 13 amino acids. Germline V gene sequence: CDR1 SGHRS, CDR2 YFSETQ. The CDR3 is CASSLDRDRAYTF. The CDR3 DNA reads TGCGCCAGCAGCTTGGATCGGGACAGGGCCTACACCTTC.

V and J are TRBV11-2 and TRBJ2-2; 11 bases map to TRBD2. CDR1 is SGHAT and CDR2 is FQNNGV in the germline V gene. CDR3 length: 17 residues. Trimming cost V 5 bases and J 4 bases; bases outside gene matches: 9. The chain's CDR3 is CASSPQGLAVLTGELFF. The DNA for the CDR3 is TGTGCCAGCAGCCCTCAGGGACTAGCGGTGCTCACCGGGGAGCTGTTTTTT.

The chain uses TRBV5-4 and TRBJ2-2; 8 bases fit TRBD1. CDR3 length equals 16 residues. Germline CDR1 and CDR2: SGHNT and YYREEE (reference sequence). Trimming at V came to 0 bases and at J to 5 bases, leaving 6 bases not matched to a gene. CDR3 sequence: CASSLGTGPYTGELFF. CDR3 DNA: TGTGCCAGCAGCTTGGGGACAGGGCCCTATACCGGGGAGCTGTTTTTT.

The table lists this clonotype with a few counts. The chain links TRBV7-9 to TRBJ2-3, with TRBD2 matching 9 bases. This CDR3 region has 15 residues. V shed 5 bases, J shed 2 bases, and the junction held 5 bases outside the gene matches. Germline-derived CDR1 and CDR2 are SEHNR and FQNEAQ (reference sequence). CDR3 residues: CASSPTSGFTDTQYF. DNA of the CDR3: TGTGCCAGCAGCCCGACTAGCGGCTTCACAGATACGCAGTATTTT.

This clonotype was observed a few times. The V gene is TRBV7-2, the J gene TRBJ1-5; no clear D. V was clipped by 3 bases and J by 3 bases, with 6 bases between them. CDR1 SGHTA and CDR2 FQGNSA come from the germline V gene. The CDR3 is 13 amino acids. The CDR3 DNA sequence: TGTGCCAGCAGCTTTTTGTACAATCAGCCCCAGCATTTT. This translates into CASSFLYNQPQHF.

This clonotype was seen a handful of times. This sequence joins TRBV28 and TRBJ2-1; the D gene could be TRBD1 or TRBD2 (5 bases each). V lost 3 bases and J 7 bases, leaving 13 bases between the germline ends. The germline gives CDR1 MDHEN, CDR2 SYDVKM. The CDR3 has 14 amino acids. CDR3 sequence (DNA): TGTGCCAGCAGTTTTGGGGGTAATGAAAATGAGCAGTTCTTC. Translated, it gives CASSFGGNENEQFF.

The genes are TRBV19 and TRBJ2-7; 9 positions match TRBD1. Germline lookup yields CDR1 LNHDA and CDR2 SQIVND (reference sequence). The CDR3 runs 15 residues. After removal of 4 bases from V and 0 bases from J, the junction contained 4 bases not matched to a gene. CDR3 DNA sequence: TGTGCCAGTAGTAACCGGGACAGGGCCTCCTACGAGCAGTACTTC. It specifies CASSNRDRASYEQYF.

This clonotype showed up many times. V gene TRBV6-2 or TRBV6-3 combines with J gene TRBJ2-6; D gene unclear. V was shortened by 2 bases and J by 0 bases, with 5 bases between the two germline ends. The V gene's germline CDR1 is MNHEY and CDR2 SVGEGT. The CDR3 contains 15 residues. CDR3 bases: TGTGCCAGCAGTTACGGAAGCTCTGGGGCCAACGTCCTGACTTTC. Protein: CASSYGSSGANVLTF.

The chain employs TRBV18 and TRBJ2-7; tentative D call: TRBD2 (5 bases). The CDR3 has 15 amino acids. CDR1 and CDR2 from the germline V gene are KGHSH and LQKENI. Trimming left V 0 bases short and J 4 bases short, with 13 bases between. CDR3 bases: TGTGCCAGCTCACCACCCGGTGACTATAGGTACGAGCAGTACTTC. Its translation: CASSPPGDYRYEQYF.

This clonotype has ten or more counts. This sequence joins TRBV5-4 and TRBJ2-1; D call uncertain. Between the trimmed V and J ends, which lost 0 bases and 10 bases, there was a span of 14 bases. The CDR3 consists of 14 residues. Per germline, CDR1 SGHNT and CDR2 YYREEE (reference sequence). The CDR3, as DNA: TGTGCCAGCAGCTTGGGTAGCTGGGCGGCGGAGCAGTTCTTC. Protein sequence: CASSLGSWAAEQFF.

A few counts support this clonotype. This chain links TRBV5-4 with TRBJ2-3; 11 bases are shared with TRBD2. With V trimmed by 3 bases and J by 2 bases, 5 bases remained unmatched. Germline loops: CDR1 SGHNT, CDR2 YYREEE (reference sequence). The CDR3 loop spans 16 amino acids. DNA of the CDR3: TGTGCCAGCAGCTGCGGGACTAGCGGAGACACAGATACGCAGTATTTT. It yields the protein CASSCGTSGDTDTQYF. The whole variable domain, remainder taken from reference TRBV5-4 and TRBJ2-3, is ETGVTQSPTHLIKTRGQQVTLRCSSQSGHNTVSWYQQALGQGPQFIFQYYREEENGRGNFPPRFSGLQFPNYSSELNVNALELDDSALYLCASSCGTSGDTDTQYFGPGTRLTVL.

V and J are TRBV7-8 and TRBJ2-7; D may be TRBD1 or TRBD2 (5 bases each). The V end was cut by 1 base, the J end by 5 bases, with 9 bases between. The CDR3 contains 13 residues. Per germline, CDR1 SGHVS and CDR2 FQNEAQ. The CDR3: CASSLEWGNEQYF. CDR3 DNA sequence: TGTGCCAGCAGCTTAGAATGGGGGAACGAGCAGTACTTC.

This clonotype was seen only a few times. J is TRBJ1-2 and V is TRBV20-1; tentatively, D is TRBD1 (6 bases). CDR3 length equals 13 residues. From germline, CDR1 is DFQATT and CDR2 SNEGSKA (reference sequence). Trimming left V 6 bases short and J 2 bases short, with 13 bases between. CDR3 protein: CSAPGQHNYGYTF. CDR3 coding DNA: TGCAGTGCCCCTGGACAGCACAACTATGGCTACACCTTC.

The table lists this clonotype with many counts. The V and J genes are TRBV11-2 and TRBJ2-7, with TRBD2 identical over 10 bases. The J segment lost 6 bases and the V segment lost 5 bases, leaving 4 bases of the junction unmatched. This CDR3 is 13 amino acids long. Germline CDR1 SGHAT, CDR2 FQNNGV. In DNA, the CDR3 is TGTGCCAGCAGCGGGACTAGCGACACCGAGCAGTACTTC. This sequence encodes CASSGTSDTEQYF.

This clonotype has at least ten counts. This rearrangement joins TRBV5-1 to TRBJ1-2, with a possible D match to TRBD1 (5 bases). The length of the CDR3 is 14 residues. Trimming took 0 bases from V and 6 from J, leaving 12 bases between them. Germline V gene lookup returns CDR1 SGHRS and CDR2 YFSETQ. The CDR3 sequence: CASSLEGMLNGYTF. The DNA of the CDR3 is TGCGCCAGCAGCTTGGAGGGGATGTTGAATGGCTACACCTTC.

This clonotype was seen repeatedly, ten times or more. The V call is TRBV7-9, the J call TRBJ2-3, with D hard to call. In germline, CDR1 is SEHNR, CDR2 FQNEAQ (reference sequence). The V end lost 8 bases, the J end lost 0 bases, and 12 bases lay between the germline ends. The CDR3 spans 14 residues. The CDR3 is CASGPLTSTDTQYF. The CDR3 DNA reads TGTGCCAGCGGCCCCTTAACTAGCACAGATACGCAGTATTTT.

This clonotype was picked up many times. The rearrangement joins TRBV28 to TRBJ2-5; D tentatively fits TRBD1 or TRBD2 (5 bases each). CDR3 length: 17 residues. Germline CDR1 is MDHEN and CDR2 is SYDVKM. V lost 5 bases, J lost 0 bases, and 19 bases lay in between. The CDR3 reads CASSPSAGWGYQETQYF. In DNA form, the CDR3 reads TGTGCCAGCAGTCCTTCGGCTGGGTGGGGGTACCAAGAGACCCAGTACTTC.

The gene calls are TRBV20-1 and TRBJ1-1; no clear D. Germline values: CDR1 DFQATT, CDR2 SNEGSKA (reference sequence). CDR3 length: 10 amino acids. V gave up 7 bases and J gave up 0 bases, with 3 bases separating them. The CDR3 coding sequence is TGCAGTGTAATGAACACTGAAGCTTTCTTT. Protein product: CSVMNTEAFF.